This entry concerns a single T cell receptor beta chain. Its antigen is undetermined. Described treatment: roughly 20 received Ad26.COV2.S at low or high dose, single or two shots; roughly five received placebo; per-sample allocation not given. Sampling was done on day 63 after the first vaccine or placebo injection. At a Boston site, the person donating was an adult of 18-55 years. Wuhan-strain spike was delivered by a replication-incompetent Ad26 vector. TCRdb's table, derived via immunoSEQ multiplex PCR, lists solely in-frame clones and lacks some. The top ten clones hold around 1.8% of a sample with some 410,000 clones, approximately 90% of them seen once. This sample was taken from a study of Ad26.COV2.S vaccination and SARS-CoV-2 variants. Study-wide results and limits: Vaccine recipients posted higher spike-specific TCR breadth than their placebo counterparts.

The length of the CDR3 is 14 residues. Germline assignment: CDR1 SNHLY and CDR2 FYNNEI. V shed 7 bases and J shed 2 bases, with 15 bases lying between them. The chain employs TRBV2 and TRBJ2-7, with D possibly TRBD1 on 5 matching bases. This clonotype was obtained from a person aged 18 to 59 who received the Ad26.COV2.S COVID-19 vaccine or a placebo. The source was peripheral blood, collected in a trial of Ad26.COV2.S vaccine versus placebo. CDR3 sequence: CASNPTDIPYEQYF. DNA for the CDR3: TGTGCCAGCAATCCCACGGACATTCCCTACGAGCAGTACTTC.